The next 19 T cell receptor beta chains were all read from a single sample in a study of T cells in tuberculosis. Cells were sorted from thawed PBMC rested overnight and stained with GMM-loaded CD1B tetramer, viability dye and anti-CD3. The CD1B tetramers carried C32 glucose monomycolate purified from Rhodococcus equi. Sequenced by immunoSEQ multiplex PCR; TCRdb stores in-frame clones only, minus some. This sample carries tens of thousands of clones, roughly 91% of them seen once, and the ten largest clones take about 1.9%. Source material: CD1b-GMM tetramer-negative cells sorted from PBMCs. These receptor sequences come from an adult woman with latent tuberculosis.

V usage is TRBV27 and J usage is TRBJ1-1; D might be TRBD1 (5 bases). V was clipped by 8 bases and J by 9 bases, with 19 bases between them. The germline V gene encodes CDR1 MNHEY and CDR2 SMNVEV (reference sequence). This CDR3 has 13 amino acids. DNA of the CDR3: TGTGCCAGCCCCCTCGGGGGTCAGAGAAAAGCTTTCTTT. This encodes CASPLGGQRKAFF.

The rearrangement links TRBV7-7 to TRBJ2-7; D might be TRBD2 (6 bases). The CDR3 runs 15 residues. Germline-derived CDR1 and CDR2 are SSHAT and FNYEAQ (reference sequence). The DNA of the CDR3 is TGTGCTAGCGGAGAAAAACAGGAACACTCCTACGAGCAGTACTTC. Translation: CASGEKQEHSYEQYF.

The CDR3 reads CASSTLTGGWSGYTF. The CDR3 DNA reads TGTGCCAGCAGCACTTTAACAGGGGGCTGGAGTGGCTACACCTTC. The gene calls are TRBV2 and TRBJ1-2, with TRBD1 matching over 9 bases. This CDR3 region has 15 residues. CDR1 is SNHLY, CDR2 FYNNEI, per germline. After removal of 6 bases from V and 7 bases from J, the junction contained 12 bases not matched to a gene.

The CDR3 nucleotides read TGTGCCAGCAGCTTACGGCTAGCTGAAGAGACCCAGTACTTC. Its protein is CASSLRLAEETQYF. The rearrangement links TRBV13 to TRBJ2-5, with a tentative D call TRBD2 (5 bases). The CDR3 runs 14 residues. CDR1 PRHDT and CDR2 FYEKMQ come from the germline V gene (reference sequence). Between the trimmed V and J ends, which lost 2 bases and 3 bases, there was a span of 10 bases.

This chain joins TRBV27 and TRBJ2-3, with D possibly matching TRBD2 (6 bases). Germline V gene sequence: CDR1 MNHEY, CDR2 SMNVEV (reference sequence). V was trimmed by 8 bases and J by 1 base, leaving 13 bases between them. The CDR3 length is 14 residues. The CDR3 DNA is TGTGCCAGCGCAGGACTATTCGGCACAGATACGCAGTATTTT. Translation gives CASAGLFGTDTQYF.

This chain uses TRBV6-4 with TRBJ1-1, with D uncertain. The CDR3 has 15 amino acids. Germline lookup yields CDR1 MRHNA and CDR2 SNTAGT. V lost 6 bases and J 4 bases, leaving 18 bases between the germline ends. The CDR3 region has the DNA TGTGCCAGCAGCGAAAGCGCCTTTCTAGGCACTGAAGCTTTCTTT. As protein: CASSESAFLGTEAFF.

The genes are TRBV21-1 and TRBJ1-5; TRBD1, the D gene given by the table, was not confirmed from the DNA. TRBV21-1 is termed a pseudogene. The length of the CDR3 is 19 residues. CDR3 sequence: CASRPTVETGKGVNQPQHF. CDR3 nucleotides: TGTGCCAGCCGGCCGACCGTCGAAACAGGGAAGGGGGTAAATCAGCCCCAGCATTTT.

V is TRBV29-1 and J is TRBJ1-4, with D possibly being TRBD1 (6 bases). V was trimmed by 7 bases and J by 7 bases, leaving 13 bases between them. Germline V gene data show CDR1 as SQVTM and CDR2 as ANQGSEA. The CDR3 sequence is 12 residues long. Here the CDR3 DNA reads TGCAGCGGACAGGATTCTTTTGAAAAACTGTTTTTT. The encoded protein is CSGQDSFEKLFF.

The rearrangement links TRBV7-6 to TRBJ2-5, with TRBD1 as a possible D gene (6 bases). Looked up from germline, CDR1 is SGHVS and CDR2 is FNYEAQ. V lost 1 base to trimming and J lost 2 bases, with 11 bases between them. The CDR3 consists of 15 residues. Here the CDR3 DNA reads TGTGCCAGCAGCTTAGGGACAGCACTACAAGAGACCCAGTACTTC. It yields the protein CASSLGTALQETQYF.

The V and J genes are TRBV5-6 and TRBJ2-7; TRBD1 might be the D (6 bases). This CDR3 has 14 residues. Trimming pared 3 bases from V and 0 bases from J, leaving 10 bases between. Germline V lookup: CDR1 SGHDT, CDR2 YYEEEE. Written as DNA, the CDR3 is TGTGCCAGCAGCTCCGGACAGAACTCCTACGAGCAGTACGTC. Encoded protein: CASSSGQNSYEQYV.

This chain uses TRBV7-6 with TRBJ2-3, with TRBD2 matching over 7 bases. The CDR3 totals 16 residues. CDR1 and CDR2 (germline): SGHVS, FNYEAQ. J gave up 1 base and V 3 bases, and 7 bases lay outside the gene matches. The CDR3 nucleotides read TGTGCCAGCAGCTTTTCAACGGGGGGACGCACAGATACGCAGTATTTT. Translation gives CASSFSTGGRTDTQYF.

This chain links TRBV4-2 with TRBJ2-2; TRBD2 matches at 12 bases. The CDR3 is made up of 17 amino acids. Per the germline V gene, CDR1 is LGHNA and CDR2 is YNFKEQ. V shed 3 bases and J 6 bases; nucleotides not matched to a gene: 8. The CDR3: CASSQPSGGAGSGELFF. The CDR3 DNA follows: TGTGCCAGCAGCCAGCCTAGCGGGGGGGCGGGGTCCGGGGAGCTGTTTTTT.

On this clone itself: Other DNA sequences of this sample code for an identical CDR3. The genes are TRBV7-2 and TRBJ1-2; TRBD1 matches at 7 bases. CDR3 length equals 12 residues. The junction had 1 base not matched to a gene; V was cut back by 1 base and J by 8 bases. Germline CDR1 and CDR2: SGHTA and FQGNSA. CDR3 nucleotides: TGTGCCAGCAGCTTAGACAGGGGCGGCTACACCTTC. As protein: CASSLDRGGYTF.

The V and J genes are TRBV5-6 and TRBJ2-7; 9 bases align to TRBD1. The CDR3 covers 13 residues. V lost 4 bases to trimming and J lost 2 bases; unmatched junction nucleotides: 1. The germline V gene has CDR1 SGHDT and CDR2 YYEEEE. This CDR3 reads CASSRDRAYEQYF. The CDR3 nucleotides are TGTGCCAGCAGCCGGGACAGGGCCTACGAGCAGTACTTC.

J is TRBJ2-5 and V is TRBV7-9; TRBD1 is a possible D gene (6 bases). Germline V gene sequence: CDR1 SEHNR, CDR2 FQNEAQ (reference sequence). The CDR3 covers 14 residues. The V end lost 8 bases, the J end lost 0 bases, and 13 bases lay between the germline ends. The CDR3 nucleotides read TGTGCCAGCTTCTCCGGACAGTACCAAGAGACCCAGTACTTC. Its translation: CASFSGQYQETQYF.

V gene TRBV19 combines with J gene TRBJ1-3; TRBD1 matches at 8 bases. This CDR3 has 17 amino acids. Unmatched junction bases numbered 11, after V lost 6 bases and J lost 1 base. CDR1 and CDR2 (germline): LNHDA, SQIVND (reference sequence). DNA of the CDR3: TGTGCCAGTAGAACGACAAGGACAGGGACTTCTGGAAACACCATATATTTT. It specifies CASRTTRTGTSGNTIYF.

This sequence joins TRBV27 and TRBJ2-1, with 11 bases identical to TRBD2. The germline CDR1 and CDR2 sequences are MNHEY and SMNVEV (reference sequence). The CDR3 loop spans 16 amino acids. Trimming took 7 bases from V and 6 from J; bases not matched to a gene: 11. The CDR3 spells CASKTHSGGAVNEQFF. The CDR3 DNA sequence: TGTGCCAGCAAAACGCATAGCGGGGGGGCGGTCAATGAGCAGTTCTTC.

This CDR3 reads CSAEQGRNTEAFF. In DNA form, the CDR3 reads TGCAGCGCCGAACAGGGGCGGAACACTGAAGCTTTCTTT. The V gene is TRBV29-1, the J gene TRBJ1-1; 7 bases line up with TRBD1. CDR1 SQVTM and CDR2 ANQGSEA come from the germline V gene. Trimming removed 7 bases from V and 1 base from J; junction bases left unmatched: 6. CDR3 length equals 13 residues.

In DNA form, the CDR3 reads TGTGCCAGCTACACGACTGGAAACACCATATATTTT. Translating it yields CASYTTGNTIYF. The J gene is TRBJ1-3, the V gene TRBV28; D remains ambiguous. V was shortened by 8 bases and J by 2 bases, with 7 bases between the two germline ends. Germline V gene sequence: CDR1 MDHEN, CDR2 SYDVKM. The CDR3 covers 12 residues.